Presented here are 2 T cell receptor beta chains from one specimen sequenced in a study of regulatory T cells in long-lasting Graves disease. Combining iRepertoire HTBI primers with Arm-PCR of CDR3 regions, the authors built TCR beta libraries. TCRdb analysed the multiplex PCR reads with MiXCR anew, one entry per CDR3 protein. Of around 460,000 distinct CDR3 sequences listed, approximately 14% are singletons. Time point reported: newly diagnosed GD, antithyroid drugs for less than 3 months. Construction of the TCR library relied on RNA isolated from PBMCs. Separately, the same data were catalogued under a study of T cells in Graves' hyperthyroidism and ophthalmopathy.

The sequenced sample was peripheral blood mononuclear cells (PBMCs), obtained at new diagnosis, from a patient treated with antithyroid drugs. These receptors were obtained from a woman aged 50 to 65 with Graves disease.

This clonotype has just one count. The rearrangement joins TRBV6-4 to TRBJ2-1; D is ambiguous. Trimming removed 6 bases at V and 9 bases at J, with 9 bases between. The CDR3 is 11 amino acids. Germline V CDR1 and CDR2: MRHNA, SNTAGT. CDR3 DNA: TGTGCCAGCAGCGGAGACGGTGAGCAGTTCTTC. It translates to CASSGDGEQFF.

This rearrangement joins TRBV19 to TRBJ2-3, with 11 bases identical to TRBD2. The trim removed 10 bases at V and 1 base at J, leaving 7 bases unmatched. Germline V lookup: CDR1 LNHDA, CDR2 SQIVND (reference sequence). The CDR3 has 15 amino acids. The CDR3 spells CATNEGLAGTDTQYF. In DNA form, the CDR3 reads TGTGCCACCAACGAGGGACTAGCGGGCACAGATACGCAGTATTTT.